These T cell receptor beta chains were read from a single sample in a study of T-cell memory formation after mild COVID-19. MiXCR, run by TCRdb on the 5' RACE reads, gives a single entry per CDR3 protein. The sample comprises 110,000 or so distinct CDR3 sequences, roughly a sixth of which are singletons, and about 6% rests with the top ten. The sequenced sample was PBMCs or a T cell subset sorted from them (not recorded which). Receptors were obtained from a man between 18 and 35 years old who had mild COVID-19 (a few samples of this study predate the infection). Cell type and time point are not known. Each CDR3 is given without its conserved first and last residue. A D gene is named only where the DNA matches it firmly.

J: TRBJ1-2
V: TRBV24-1
D: TRBD1
CDR3: ATRGTGDYGYT

J: TRBJ2-1
V: TRBV5-4
D: -
CDR3: ASSLAGWSSYNEQF

J: TRBJ2-3
V: TRBV20-1
D: -
CDR3: SARGRGNTDTQY

J: TRBJ1-6
V: TRBV5-1
D: -
CDR3: ASSLGASYNSPLH

J: TRBJ1-5
V: TRBV2
D: -
CDR3: ASSLRGLGNQPQH

J: TRBJ1-2
V: TRBV15
D: -
CDR3: ATSREAGFGYT

J: TRBJ2-4
V: TRBV2
D: -
CDR3: ASSDGLAKNIQY

J: TRBJ2-5
V: TRBV6-5
D: -
CDR3: ASSYGLVWGPETQY

J: TRBJ1-5
V: TRBV18
D: -
CDR3: ASSPNPGTPWEQPQH

J: TRBJ1-4
V: TRBV5-1
D: -
CDR3: ASSSRGGFEKLF

J: TRBJ2-1
V: TRBV4-2
D: TRBD1
CDR3: ASSQTGTGVYNEQF

J: TRBJ2-5
V: TRBV11-1
D: -
CDR3: ASSRGHTRETQY

J: TRBJ1-5
V: TRBV28
D: -
CDR3: ASSFGTGNQPQH

J: TRBJ1-6
V: TRBV27
D: -
CDR3: ASSAQGTVLSPLH

J: TRBJ2-4
V: TRBV2
D: -
CDR3: ASGGNIQY

J: TRBJ1-2
V: TRBV6-6
D: -
CDR3: ASSYKEGGYT

J: TRBJ1-5
V: TRBV6-2/TRBV6-3
D: -
CDR3: ASSYRGLSNQPQH